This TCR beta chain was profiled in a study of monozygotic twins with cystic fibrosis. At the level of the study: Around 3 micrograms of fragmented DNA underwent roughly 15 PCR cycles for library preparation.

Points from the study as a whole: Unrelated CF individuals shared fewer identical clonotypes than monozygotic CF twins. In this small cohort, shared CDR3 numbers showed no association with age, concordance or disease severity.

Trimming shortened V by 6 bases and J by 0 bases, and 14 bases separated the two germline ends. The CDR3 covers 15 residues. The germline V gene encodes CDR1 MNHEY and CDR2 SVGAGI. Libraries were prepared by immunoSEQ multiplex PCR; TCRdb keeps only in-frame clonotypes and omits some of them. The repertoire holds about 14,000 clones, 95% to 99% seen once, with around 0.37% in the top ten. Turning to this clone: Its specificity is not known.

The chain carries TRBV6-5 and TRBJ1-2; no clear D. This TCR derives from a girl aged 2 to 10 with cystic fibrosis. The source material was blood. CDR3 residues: CASRGLRHPNYGYTF. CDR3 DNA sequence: TGTGCCAGCAGAGGTTTGAGGCACCCTAACTATGGCTACACCTTC.